These 6 T cell receptor beta chains originate from one sample sequenced in a study of T cell clonality in common variable immunodeficiency. Some clones are missing from TCRdb's copy, which holds only in-frame ones; the method was immunoSEQ multiplex PCR. The repertoire consists of about 35,000 clones, none detected only once. The sequencing input was peripheral blood mononuclear cells. The receptor set was obtained from a person aged 18-69 years in good health.

This clone came up many times. The read ends 3 residues early relative to the CDR3; the germline J gene fills the gap. The V and J genes are TRBV30 and TRBJ1-1; 10 bases fit TRBD1. Germline V CDR1 and CDR2: GTSNPN, SVGIG (reference sequence). The V and J ends lost 4 bases and 5 bases, in that order; junction bases with no gene match: 4. The CDR3 is 13 residues long. This CDR3 reads CAWKGQGLTEAFF. The DNA read from the CDR3 is TGTGCCTGGAAGGGACAGGGGCTGACTGAA.

The sample holds a few counts of this clone. Coverage ceases 3 residues before the CDR3 finishes, and the germline J gene fills in the end. The chain uses TRBV5-1 and TRBJ1-4; tentatively, D is TRBD1 (6 bases). The CDR3 spans 14 residues. Germline CDR1 SGHRS, CDR2 YFSETQ. The part of the CDR3 DNA that was read is TGCGCCAGCAGCCCGGACAGCAATAATTCACCA. This translates into CASSPDSNNSP. The full CDR3 protein reads CASSPDSNNSPLFF.

This clone came up many times. The CDR3 protein is CASSEATGNEQFF. The sequenced part of the CDR3 DNA is TGTGCCAGCAGTGAGGCGACAGGGAATGAG. V and J are TRBV2 and TRBJ2-1; 7 nucleotides align to TRBD1. The CDR3 end falls 3 residues outside the read, so it is completed with the germline J gene. The length of the CDR3 is 13 residues. Germline loops: CDR1 SNHLY, CDR2 FYNNEI. The trim removed 3 bases at V and 7 bases at J, leaving 3 bases unmatched.

This clone has ten or more counts. The read ends 3 residues early relative to the CDR3; the germline J gene fills the gap. The chain couples TRBV4-1 to TRBJ2-7; D remains ambiguous. The CDR3 loop spans 15 amino acids. Deletions cut 1 base from V and 4 bases from J, with 14 bases between. From germline, CDR1 is MGHRA and CDR2 YSYEKL. Here the CDR3 reads CASSQGVLDSYEQYF. The covered CDR3 bases are TGCGCCAGCAGCCAAGGTGTTCTAGACTCGTACGAG.

This clone was counted at least ten times. The CDR3 is cut off 3 residues early in the read; its end comes from the germline J gene. The chain carries TRBV2 and TRBJ1-1, with a tentative D call TRBD1 (6 bases). Germline V gene data show CDR1 as SNHLY and CDR2 as FYNNEI. V was shortened by 5 bases and J by 0 bases, with 10 bases between the two germline ends. This CDR3 has 14 amino acids. CDR3 bases read: TGTGCCAGCAGTCGTGACAGGTTGAACACTGAA. It translates to CASSRDRLNTE. The whole CDR3 reads CASSRDRLNTEAFF.

This clone has ten or more counts. The read terminates 3 residues before the CDR3 end, so the remaining end is supplied by the germline J gene. The chain employs TRBV6-1 and TRBJ2-7; D gene unclear. The germline V and J ends were trimmed by 4 bases and 3 bases, with 4 bases remaining between them. The CDR3 is 11 residues long. Germline values: CDR1 MNHNS, CDR2 SASEGT. CDR3 sequence: CASSALYEQYF. Partial CDR3 DNA: TGTGCCAGCAGTGCCCTCTACGAG.